A single T cell receptor (beta chain) is shown here with its context. The method was immunoSEQ multiplex PCR; TCRdb's version includes in-frame clones alone and lacks a portion of them. The sample holds 150,000 to 200,000 clones, 90% to 95% seen once. These data come from a study of shared clonotypes between healthy human individuals. The CDR3 contains 15 residues. V was clipped by 6 bases and J by 4 bases; unmatched bases: 9. Germline V CDR1 and CDR2: MDHEN, SYDVKM. The V gene is TRBV28, the J gene TRBJ2-3; 8 bases fit TRBD1. This clonotype originated in a young woman in good health. What was sequenced was naive CD4+ T cells sorted from blood. Subset given: CD45RA+ positively selected. The CDR3 DNA is TGTGCCAGCAGCCTACAGGGGGTTCTCGCAGATACGCAGTATTTT. Translating it yields CASSLQGVLADTQYF.